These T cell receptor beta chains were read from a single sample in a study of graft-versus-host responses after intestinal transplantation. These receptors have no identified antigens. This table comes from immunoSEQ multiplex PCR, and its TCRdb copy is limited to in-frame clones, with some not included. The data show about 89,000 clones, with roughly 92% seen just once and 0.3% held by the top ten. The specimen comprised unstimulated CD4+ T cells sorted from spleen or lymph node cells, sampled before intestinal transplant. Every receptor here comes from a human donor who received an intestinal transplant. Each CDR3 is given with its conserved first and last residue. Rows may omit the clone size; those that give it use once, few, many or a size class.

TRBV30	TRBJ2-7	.	CAWTSGLPTYEQYF
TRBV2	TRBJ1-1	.	CASSGATYAEAFF
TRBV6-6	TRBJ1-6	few	CASSYPSAEPPLHF
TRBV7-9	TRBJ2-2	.	CASSRQSGELFF
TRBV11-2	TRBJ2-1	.	CASSFPSGNSEQFF
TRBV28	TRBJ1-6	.	CASSFRQGRNSPLHF
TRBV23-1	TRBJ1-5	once	CASSQSLDNQPQHF
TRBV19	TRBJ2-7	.	CASSPLGGGSYEQYF
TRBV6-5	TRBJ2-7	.	CASSPGQYEQYF
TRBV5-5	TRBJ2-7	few	CASSLELGQSYF
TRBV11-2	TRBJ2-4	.	CASTPGGYGDIQYF
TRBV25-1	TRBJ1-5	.	CASSYGNQPQHF
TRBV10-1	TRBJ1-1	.	CASSPHGQPRGTEAFF
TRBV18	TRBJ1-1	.	CASSLPTGIVGTEAFF
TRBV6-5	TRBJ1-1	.	CASSYRGANTEAFF
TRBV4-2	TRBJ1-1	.	CASSQVGQGTEAFF
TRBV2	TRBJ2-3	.	CASSRGTAARPDTQYF
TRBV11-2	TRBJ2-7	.	CASSLIRGGRDAYEQYF